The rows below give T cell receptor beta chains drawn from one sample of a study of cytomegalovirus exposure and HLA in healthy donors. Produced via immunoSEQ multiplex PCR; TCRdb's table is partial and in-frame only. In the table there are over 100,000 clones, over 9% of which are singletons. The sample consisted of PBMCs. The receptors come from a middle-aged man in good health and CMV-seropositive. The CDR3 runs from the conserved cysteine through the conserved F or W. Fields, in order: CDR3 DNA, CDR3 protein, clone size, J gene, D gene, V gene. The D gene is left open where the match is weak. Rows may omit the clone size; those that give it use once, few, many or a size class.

CDR3 DNA: TGTGCCAGCAGACCGACTAGCGGGAAGTTAGAGACCCAGTACTTC
CDR3 protein: CASRPTSGKLETQYF
clone size: once
J gene: TRBJ2-5
D gene: TRBD2
V gene: TRBV7-2

CDR3 DNA: TGTGCCAGCTCCCCGGGACAGGGTTTTGCAAACATTCAGTACTTC
CDR3 protein: CASSPGQGFANIQYF
clone size: .
J gene: TRBJ2-4
D gene: TRBD1
V gene: TRBV18

CDR3 DNA: TGTGCCAGCAGCTTAACCGGGACTAGCGGGAGGTTTAACACCGGGGAGCTGTTTTTT
CDR3 protein: CASSLTGTSGRFNTGELFF
clone size: .
J gene: TRBJ2-2
D gene: TRBD2
V gene: TRBV7-9

CDR3 DNA: TGTGCCAGCAGCTTTCGAAGCGGCCGCACAGATACGCAGTATTTT
CDR3 protein: CASSFRSGRTDTQYF
clone size: few
J gene: TRBJ2-3
D gene: .
V gene: TRBV11-3

CDR3 DNA: TGTGCCACCAGCAGAGATCGGTCCAGAGCGAGTGGAAACACCATATATTTT
CDR3 protein: CATSRDRSRASGNTIYF
clone size: .
J gene: TRBJ1-3
D gene: .
V gene: TRBV15

CDR3 DNA: TGTGCCAGCAGTAAAACAGGCTACGAGCAGTACTTC
CDR3 protein: CASSKTGYEQYF
clone size: .
J gene: TRBJ2-7
D gene: .
V gene: TRBV28

CDR3 DNA: TGTGCCAGCAGCTTAGGGACTAGCGGTTCCTACGAGCAGTACTTC
CDR3 protein: CASSLGTSGSYEQYF
clone size: .
J gene: TRBJ2-7
D gene: TRBD2
V gene: TRBV7-2

CDR3 DNA: TGTGCCAGCAGTCAGGGGGCGGATGAAAAACTGTTTTTT
CDR3 protein: CASSQGADEKLFF
clone size: .
J gene: TRBJ1-4
D gene: TRBD1
V gene: TRBV6-9

CDR3 DNA: TGCAGTGGACGGGAGGGCTACGAGCAGTACTTC
CDR3 protein: CSGREGYEQYF
clone size: .
J gene: TRBJ2-7
D gene: TRBD2
V gene: TRBV20-1

CDR3 DNA: TGTGCCAGCAGCCCGAGGACAGGGGGGACGGACGAGCAGTACTTC
CDR3 protein: CASSPRTGGTDEQYF
clone size: .
J gene: TRBJ2-7
D gene: TRBD1
V gene: TRBV7-2

CDR3 DNA: TGTGCCAGCAGCCCCCCGGGACAGGGTTTTCATGAGCAGTACTTC
CDR3 protein: CASSPPGQGFHEQYF
clone size: few
J gene: TRBJ2-7
D gene: TRBD1
V gene: TRBV7-9

CDR3 DNA: TGTGCCAGCAGCTCCCCCCGAGGAAATGAGCAGTTCTTC
CDR3 protein: CASSSPRGNEQFF
clone size: .
J gene: TRBJ2-1
D gene: .
V gene: TRBV13

CDR3 DNA: TGCGCCAGCAGCAGGCCTGGACAGGGTGGTTACGAGCAGTACTTC
CDR3 protein: CASSRPGQGGYEQYF
clone size: .
J gene: TRBJ2-7
D gene: TRBD1
V gene: TRBV5-1

CDR3 DNA: TGTGCCAGCAGCTTGGAGGTCTTGACAGGGTTGAACTATGGCTACACCTTC
CDR3 protein: CASSLEVLTGLNYGYTF
clone size: .
J gene: TRBJ1-2
D gene: TRBD1
V gene: TRBV5-6

CDR3 DNA: TGTGCCAGCAGCTTCCCGGTAACAGATACGCAGTATTTT
CDR3 protein: CASSFPVTDTQYF
clone size: few
J gene: TRBJ2-3
D gene: .
V gene: TRBV7-2

CDR3 DNA: TGTGCCAGCTCCCTAGCGGAGAACACCGGGGAGCTGTTTTTT
CDR3 protein: CASSLAENTGELFF
clone size: few
J gene: TRBJ2-2
D gene: TRBD2
V gene: TRBV27

CDR3 DNA: TGTGCCAGCAGCTTGGACAGGGGATACACAGATACGCAGTATTTT
CDR3 protein: CASSLDRGYTDTQYF
clone size: many
J gene: TRBJ2-3
D gene: TRBD1
V gene: TRBV5-4

CDR3 DNA: TGTGCCAGCTCACCACGCCGGGACTACTACGAGCAGTACTTC
CDR3 protein: CASSPRRDYYEQYF
clone size: few
J gene: TRBJ2-7
D gene: TRBD2
V gene: TRBV18

CDR3 DNA: TGTGCCAGCAGTGAATCCCTAGCGGGAGGACGAGGCTACAATGAGCAGTTCTTC
CDR3 protein: CASSESLAGGRGYNEQFF
clone size: few
J gene: TRBJ2-1
D gene: TRBD2
V gene: TRBV25-1

CDR3 DNA: TGCAGCGTGAAAGGACTAGCGGAGAACACAGATACGCAGTATTTT
CDR3 protein: CSVKGLAENTDTQYF
clone size: .
J gene: TRBJ2-3
D gene: TRBD2
V gene: TRBV29-1

CDR3 DNA: TGTGCCATCCGTGAGACTAGCGGGAGTTTCACAGATACGCAGTATTTT
CDR3 protein: CAIRETSGSFTDTQYF
clone size: few
J gene: TRBJ2-3
D gene: TRBD2
V gene: TRBV10-3

CDR3 DNA: TGTGCCAGCAGCCCTCCTAGCGGAGCCTACAATGAGCAGTTCTTC
CDR3 protein: CASSPPSGAYNEQFF
clone size: .
J gene: TRBJ2-1
D gene: TRBD2
V gene: TRBV7-9

CDR3 DNA: TGTGCCTCCACATTCGGGGTACAAGCTAACTATGGCTACACCTTC
CDR3 protein: CASTFGVQANYGYTF
clone size: .
J gene: TRBJ1-2
D gene: .
V gene: TRBV2

CDR3 DNA: TGCAGCGTTGAAGGGGGACAGGGAGCAGATACGCAGTATTTT
CDR3 protein: CSVEGGQGADTQYF
clone size: .
J gene: TRBJ2-3
D gene: TRBD1
V gene: TRBV29-1

CDR3 DNA: TGTGCCATCAGTGAGGACAGAAACATTCAGTACTTC
CDR3 protein: CAISEDRNIQYF
clone size: few
J gene: TRBJ2-4
D gene: .
V gene: TRBV10-3

CDR3 DNA: TGTGCCAGCAGTGAACAGGGGGCAGAGACCCAGTACTTC
CDR3 protein: CASSEQGAETQYF
clone size: .
J gene: TRBJ2-5
D gene: TRBD1
V gene: TRBV6-1

CDR3 DNA: TGCGCCAGCAGCTTGGCTGGGACTAGCGGGAGGGGGAGCTCCTACGAGCAGTACTTC
CDR3 protein: CASSLAGTSGRGSSYEQYF
clone size: few
J gene: TRBJ2-7
D gene: TRBD2
V gene: TRBV5-1

CDR3 DNA: TGTGCCAGCAGCCCCAAGTGGGAGACTGAAGCTTTCTTT
CDR3 protein: CASSPKWETEAFF
clone size: many
J gene: TRBJ1-1
D gene: .
V gene: TRBV11-1

CDR3 DNA: TGTGCCAGCCTTATTGGGACAGGGGGCCTCGAGCAGTACTTC
CDR3 protein: CASLIGTGGLEQYF
clone size: few
J gene: TRBJ2-7
D gene: TRBD1
V gene: TRBV2

CDR3 DNA: TGTGCCAGCAGTGTGGGACTAGCGGTCTACGAGCAGTACTTC
CDR3 protein: CASSVGLAVYEQYF
clone size: medium-sized
J gene: TRBJ2-7
D gene: TRBD2
V gene: TRBV2

CDR3 DNA: TGTGCCAGCAGCTTAGAGGCGGGCACGCAAAGAGCTTTCTTT
CDR3 protein: CASSLEAGTQRAFF
clone size: few
J gene: TRBJ1-1
D gene: .
V gene: TRBV7-9

CDR3 DNA: TGCAGCGCCGCCGGGACTAGCGGGAGCACAGATACGCAGTATTTT
CDR3 protein: CSAAGTSGSTDTQYF
clone size: few
J gene: TRBJ2-3
D gene: TRBD2
V gene: TRBV29-1

CDR3 DNA: TGTGCCAGCAGTGACGGACAAACGAGCATAGAGCAGTACTTC
CDR3 protein: CASSDGQTSIEQYF
clone size: .
J gene: TRBJ2-7
D gene: .
V gene: TRBV27

CDR3 DNA: TGTGCCAGCAGCCTCGGGACAGGATCTCTCTCTGGGGCCAACGTCCTGACTTTC
CDR3 protein: CASSLGTGSLSGANVLTF
clone size: few
J gene: TRBJ2-6
D gene: TRBD1
V gene: TRBV7-2

CDR3 DNA: TGTGCTAGCAGCTTAGTGGAGGGAGCCTACAATGAGCAGTTCTTC
CDR3 protein: CASSLVEGAYNEQFF
clone size: few
J gene: TRBJ2-1
D gene: .
V gene: TRBV7-7

CDR3 DNA: TGTGCCAGCAGCGGGGGACTCAGCACAGATACGCAGTATTTT
CDR3 protein: CASSGGLSTDTQYF
clone size: few
J gene: TRBJ2-3
D gene: .
V gene: TRBV9

CDR3 DNA: TGTGCCAGCAGCCAAAGGGAGGGGGGCAGTCAAGAGACCCAGTACTTC
CDR3 protein: CASSQREGGSQETQYF
clone size: few
J gene: TRBJ2-5
D gene: .
V gene: TRBV7-9

CDR3 DNA: TGTGCCAGCCAGATTCGGGCTGAAGCTTTCTTT
CDR3 protein: CASQIRAEAFF
clone size: few
J gene: TRBJ1-1
D gene: .
V gene: TRBV28

CDR3 DNA: TGTGCCCAAAACAGGGGGCGGATCAATCAGCCCCAGCATTTT
CDR3 protein: CAQNRGRINQPQHF
clone size: .
J gene: TRBJ1-5
D gene: TRBD1
V gene: TRBV9

CDR3 DNA: TGTGCCAGCAGCCAGGGACTAGCGATTTACAATGAGCAGTTCTTC
CDR3 protein: CASSQGLAIYNEQFF
clone size: few
J gene: TRBJ2-1
D gene: TRBD2
V gene: TRBV7-2

CDR3 DNA: TGTGCCAGCAGCACGCGGGGGGCCTCCTACGAGCAGTACTTC
CDR3 protein: CASSTRGASYEQYF
clone size: .
J gene: TRBJ2-7
D gene: TRBD2
V gene: TRBV5-4

CDR3 DNA: TGCGCCAGCAGTGAGGTAATGAACACTGAAGCTTTCTTT
CDR3 protein: CASSEVMNTEAFF
clone size: .
J gene: TRBJ1-1
D gene: .
V gene: TRBV10-2

CDR3 DNA: TGCAGCGTGTCCGGGACACGATTCTACGAGCAGTACTTC
CDR3 protein: CSVSGTRFYEQYF
clone size: .
J gene: TRBJ2-7
D gene: .
V gene: TRBV29-1

CDR3 DNA: TGTGCCAGCAGCTTAGGGGGGCGCGGTGAAGCTTTCTTT
CDR3 protein: CASSLGGRGEAFF
clone size: .
J gene: TRBJ1-1
D gene: .
V gene: TRBV7-9

CDR3 DNA: TGTGCCAGCAGTTACGGACAGGGCCCTAACACTCAGTACTTC
CDR3 protein: CASSYGQGPNTQYF
clone size: .
J gene: TRBJ2-4
D gene: TRBD1
V gene: TRBV6-6

CDR3 DNA: TGCGCCAGCAGCCAAGCCCCACAGGGAGCGATGGGTGGTGAGCAGTTCTTC
CDR3 protein: CASSQAPQGAMGGEQFF
clone size: few
J gene: TRBJ2-1
D gene: .
V gene: TRBV4-1

CDR3 DNA: TGTGCCTGGATGGGGACTAGCGGTCATTCCTACAATGAGCAGTTCTTC
CDR3 protein: CAWMGTSGHSYNEQFF
clone size: few
J gene: TRBJ2-1
D gene: TRBD2
V gene: TRBV30

CDR3 DNA: TGTGCCACCAGCAGAGATCGTGGGTTATCGGGGAATGAGCAGTTCTTC
CDR3 protein: CATSRDRGLSGNEQFF
clone size: few
J gene: TRBJ2-1
D gene: .
V gene: TRBV15

CDR3 DNA: TGTGCCAGCAGTTACTTCGCCCGGACAGAAGAGACCCAGTACTTC
CDR3 protein: CASSYFARTEETQYF
clone size: few
J gene: TRBJ2-5
D gene: .
V gene: TRBV6-5

CDR3 DNA: TGCGCCAGCAGCTTACAGGGGGGTAGCAATCAGCCCCAGCATTTT
CDR3 protein: CASSLQGGSNQPQHF
clone size: .
J gene: TRBJ1-5
D gene: TRBD1
V gene: TRBV5-1